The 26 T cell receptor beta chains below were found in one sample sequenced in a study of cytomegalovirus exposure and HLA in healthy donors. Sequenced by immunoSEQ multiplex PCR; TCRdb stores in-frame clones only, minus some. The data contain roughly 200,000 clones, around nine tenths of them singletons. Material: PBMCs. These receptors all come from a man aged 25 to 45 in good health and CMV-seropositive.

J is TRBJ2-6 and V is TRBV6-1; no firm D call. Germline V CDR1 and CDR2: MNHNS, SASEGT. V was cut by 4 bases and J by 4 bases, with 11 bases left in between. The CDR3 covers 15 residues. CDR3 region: CASSAAPTGANVLTF. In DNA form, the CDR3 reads TGTGCCAGCAGTGCCGCCCCGACAGGGGCCAACGTCCTGACTTTC.

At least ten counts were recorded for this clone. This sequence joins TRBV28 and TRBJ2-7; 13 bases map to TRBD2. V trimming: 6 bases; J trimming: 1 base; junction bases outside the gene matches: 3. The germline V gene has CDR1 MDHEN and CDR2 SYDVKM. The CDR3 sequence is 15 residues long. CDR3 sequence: CASRLGLAGSYEQYF. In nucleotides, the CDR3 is TGTGCCAGCAGACTGGGACTAGCGGGGTCCTACGAGCAGTACTTC.

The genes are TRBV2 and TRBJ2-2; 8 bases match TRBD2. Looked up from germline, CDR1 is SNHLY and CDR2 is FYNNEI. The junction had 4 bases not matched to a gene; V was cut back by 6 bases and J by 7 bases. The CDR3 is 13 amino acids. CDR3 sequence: CASSRLAYGELFF. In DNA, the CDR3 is TGTGCCAGCAGCCGACTAGCGTACGGGGAGCTGTTTTTT.

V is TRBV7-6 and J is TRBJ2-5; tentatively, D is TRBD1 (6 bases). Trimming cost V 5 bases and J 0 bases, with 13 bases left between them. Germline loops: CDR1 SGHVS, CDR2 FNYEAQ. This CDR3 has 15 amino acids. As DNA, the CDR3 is TGTGCCAGCAGCGCCAAGGGACAAAACCAAGAGACCCAGTACTTC. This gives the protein CASSAKGQNQETQYF.

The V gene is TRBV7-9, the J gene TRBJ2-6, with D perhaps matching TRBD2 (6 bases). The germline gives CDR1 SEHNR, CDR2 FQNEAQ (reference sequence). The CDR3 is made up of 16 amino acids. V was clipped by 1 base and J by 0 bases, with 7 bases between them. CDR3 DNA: TGTGCCAGCAGCTTAGGCGGGACCTCTGGGGCCAACGTCCTGACTTTC. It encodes CASSLGGTSGANVLTF.

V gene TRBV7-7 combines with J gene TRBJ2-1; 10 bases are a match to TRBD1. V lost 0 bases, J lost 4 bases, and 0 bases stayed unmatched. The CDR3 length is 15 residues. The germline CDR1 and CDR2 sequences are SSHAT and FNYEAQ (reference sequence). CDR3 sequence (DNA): TGTGCCAGCAGCTTAGCGGGACAGGGGTACAATGAGCAGTTCTTC. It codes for CASSLAGQGYNEQFF.

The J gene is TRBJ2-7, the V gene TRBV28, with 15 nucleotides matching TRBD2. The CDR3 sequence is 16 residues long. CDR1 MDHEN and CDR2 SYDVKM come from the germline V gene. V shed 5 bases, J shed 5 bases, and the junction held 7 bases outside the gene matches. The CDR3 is CASSPPGLAGGNEQYF. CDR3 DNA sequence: TGTGCCAGCAGTCCGCCGGGACTAGCGGGAGGAAACGAGCAGTACTTC.

DNA for the CDR3: TGTGCCAGCAGTTACTCACTTTGGGACTATGGCTACACCTTC. It encodes CASSYSLWDYGYTF. The chain couples TRBV6-5 to TRBJ1-2; D uncertain. Per the germline V gene, CDR1 is MNHEY and CDR2 is SVGAGI. This CDR3 is 14 amino acids long. Trimming shortened V by 0 bases and J by 3 bases, and 8 bases separated the two germline ends.

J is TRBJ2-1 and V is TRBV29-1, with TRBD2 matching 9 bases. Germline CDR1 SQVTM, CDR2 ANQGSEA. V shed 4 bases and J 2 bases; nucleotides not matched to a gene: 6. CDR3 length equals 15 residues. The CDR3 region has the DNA TGCAGCGTTGCCTCCCTAGCGGGGACCTACAATGAGCAGTTCTTC. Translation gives CSVASLAGTYNEQFF.

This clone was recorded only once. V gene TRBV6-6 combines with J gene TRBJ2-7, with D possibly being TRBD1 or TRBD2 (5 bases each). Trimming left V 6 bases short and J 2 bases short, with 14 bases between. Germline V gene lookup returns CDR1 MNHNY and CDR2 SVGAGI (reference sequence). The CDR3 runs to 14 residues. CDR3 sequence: CASSSRDGAYEQYF. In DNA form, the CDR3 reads TGTGCCAGCAGCTCCCGGGACGGAGCCTACGAGCAGTACTTC.

For the CDR3, the DNA is TGTGCCAGCAGCCAGGGACCTCCGGCCGGGGAGCTGTTTTTT. This sequence encodes CASSQGPPAGELFF. The gene calls are TRBV7-7 and TRBJ2-2, with D possibly called TRBD1 or TRBD2 (5 bases each). Germline lookup yields CDR1 SSHAT and CDR2 FNYEAQ (reference sequence). This CDR3 spans 14 amino acids. V was shortened by 5 bases and J by 6 bases, with 13 bases between the two germline ends.

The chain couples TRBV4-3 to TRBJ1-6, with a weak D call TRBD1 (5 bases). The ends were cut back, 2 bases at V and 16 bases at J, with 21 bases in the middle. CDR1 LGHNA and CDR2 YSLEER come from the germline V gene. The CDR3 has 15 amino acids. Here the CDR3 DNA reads TGCGCCAGCAGCCAAAATTTTCAATCGGGGGGTTTACTCCACTTT. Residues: CASSQNFQSGGLLHF.

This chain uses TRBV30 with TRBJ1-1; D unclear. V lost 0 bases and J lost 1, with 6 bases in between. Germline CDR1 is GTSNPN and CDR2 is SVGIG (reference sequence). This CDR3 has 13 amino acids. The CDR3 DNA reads TGTGCCTGGAGTGTACTGGCGAACACTGAAGCTTTCTTT. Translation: CAWSVLANTEAFF. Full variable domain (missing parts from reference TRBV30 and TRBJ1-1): SQTIHQWPATLVQPVGSPLSLECTVEGTSNPNLYWYRQAAGRGLQLLFYSVGIGQISSEVPQNLSASRPQDRQFILSSKKLLLSDSGFYLCAWSVLANTEAFFGQGTRLTVV.

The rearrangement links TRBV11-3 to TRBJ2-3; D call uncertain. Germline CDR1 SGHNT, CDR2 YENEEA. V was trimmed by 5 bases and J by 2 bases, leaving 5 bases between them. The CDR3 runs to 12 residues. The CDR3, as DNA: TGTGCCAGCAGCCCATTCACAGATACGCAGTATTTT. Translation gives CASSPFTDTQYF.

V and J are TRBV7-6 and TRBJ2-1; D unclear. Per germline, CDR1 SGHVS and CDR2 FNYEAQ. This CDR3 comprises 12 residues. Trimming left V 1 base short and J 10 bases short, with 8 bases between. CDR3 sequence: CASSLVRWEQFF. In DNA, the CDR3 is TGTGCCAGCAGCTTAGTCCGGTGGGAGCAGTTCTTC.

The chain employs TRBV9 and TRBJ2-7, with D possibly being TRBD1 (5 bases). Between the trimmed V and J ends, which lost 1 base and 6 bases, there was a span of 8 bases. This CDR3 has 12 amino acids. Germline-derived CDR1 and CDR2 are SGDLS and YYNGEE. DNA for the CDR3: TGTGCCAGCAGCGTAAGGGGCGGCGAGCAGTACTTC. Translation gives CASSVRGGEQYF.

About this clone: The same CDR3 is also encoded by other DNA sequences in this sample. CDR3 in amino acids: CSASGADTQYF. CDR3 in DNA: TGCAGTGCTAGTGGGGCAGATACGCAGTATTTT. The V gene is TRBV20-1, the J gene TRBJ2-3; no clear D gene. The length of the CDR3 is 11 residues. Germline CDR1 is DFQATT and CDR2 is SNEGSKA (reference sequence). V lost 3 bases to trimming and J lost 4 bases, with 5 bases between them.

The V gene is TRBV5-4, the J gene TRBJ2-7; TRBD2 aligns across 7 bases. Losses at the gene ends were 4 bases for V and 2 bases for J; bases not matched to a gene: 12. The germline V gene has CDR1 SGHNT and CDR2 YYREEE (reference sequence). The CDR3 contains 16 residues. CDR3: CASSAGGGPFPYEQYF. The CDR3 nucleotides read TGTGCCAGCAGCGCCGGGGGAGGGCCCTTTCCCTACGAGCAGTACTTC.

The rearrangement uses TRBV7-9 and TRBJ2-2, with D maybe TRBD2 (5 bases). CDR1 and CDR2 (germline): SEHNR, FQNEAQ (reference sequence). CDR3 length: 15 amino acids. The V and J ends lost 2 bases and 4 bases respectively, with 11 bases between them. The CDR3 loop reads CASSLIARGTGELFF. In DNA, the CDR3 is TGTGCCAGCAGCTTAATTGCTCGGGGCACCGGGGAGCTGTTTTTT.

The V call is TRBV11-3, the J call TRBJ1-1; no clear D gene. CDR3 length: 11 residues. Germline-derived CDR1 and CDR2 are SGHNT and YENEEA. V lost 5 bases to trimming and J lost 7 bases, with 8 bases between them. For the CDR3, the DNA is TGTGCCAGCAGCCTTAATGTTGAAGCTTTCTTT. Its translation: CASSLNVEAFF.

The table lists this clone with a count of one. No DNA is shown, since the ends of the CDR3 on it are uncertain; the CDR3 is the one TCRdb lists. This chain's CDR3 is CASGWAGGSGEGEETQYF. The rearrangement uses TRBV21-1 and TRBJ2-5; the table calls TRBD2, which could not be checked here. TRBV21-1 is a recognized pseudogene. The CDR3 comprises 18 residues, both ends counted.

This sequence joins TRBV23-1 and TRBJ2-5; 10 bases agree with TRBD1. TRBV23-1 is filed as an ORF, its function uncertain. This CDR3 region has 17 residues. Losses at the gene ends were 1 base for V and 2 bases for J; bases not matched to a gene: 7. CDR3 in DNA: TGCGCCAGCAGTCAATTTGATCGGACAGGGGGACAAGAGACCCAGTACTTC. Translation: CASSQFDRTGGQETQYF.

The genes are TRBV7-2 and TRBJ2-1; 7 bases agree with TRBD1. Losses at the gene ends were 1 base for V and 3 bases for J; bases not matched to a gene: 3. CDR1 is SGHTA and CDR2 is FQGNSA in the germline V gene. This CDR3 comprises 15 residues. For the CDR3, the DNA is TGTGCCAGCAGCTTAGTTGGACAGGACTACAATGAGCAGTTCTTC. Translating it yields CASSLVGQDYNEQFF.

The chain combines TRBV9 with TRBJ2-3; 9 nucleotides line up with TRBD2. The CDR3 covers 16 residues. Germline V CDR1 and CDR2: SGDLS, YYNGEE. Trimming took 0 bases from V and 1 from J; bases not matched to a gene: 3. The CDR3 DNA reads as TGTGCCAGCAGCGTAGTGATAGCGGGAGGCACAGATACGCAGTATTTT. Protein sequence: CASSVVIAGGTDTQYF.

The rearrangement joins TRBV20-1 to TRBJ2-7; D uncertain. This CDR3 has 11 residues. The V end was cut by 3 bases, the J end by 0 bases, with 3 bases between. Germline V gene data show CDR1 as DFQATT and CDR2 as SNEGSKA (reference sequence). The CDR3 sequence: CSASVSYEQYF. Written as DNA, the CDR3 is TGCAGTGCTAGCGTCTCCTACGAGCAGTACTTC.

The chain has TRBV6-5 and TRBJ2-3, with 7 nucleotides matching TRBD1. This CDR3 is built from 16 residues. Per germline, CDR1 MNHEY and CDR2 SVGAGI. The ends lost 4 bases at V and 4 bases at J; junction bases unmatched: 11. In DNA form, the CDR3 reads TGTGCCAGCAGTTTATCGGGTTTAAGGGGGCCAGATACGCAGTATTTT. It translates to CASSLSGLRGPDTQYF.